Reported below is one TCR beta chain. This sample was taken from a study of blood T cell repertoires in COVID-19. Study information: Whether acute or convalescent, the COVID-19 samples came from the United States, Italy and Spain.

With 4 bases removed from V and 0 bases from J, the gap between germline ends came to 12 bases. Germline lookup yields CDR1 SGHRS and CDR2 YFSETQ. This CDR3 contains 15 residues. TCRdb's table, derived via immunoSEQ multiplex PCR, lists solely in-frame clones and lacks some. The sample lists 250,000 to 300,000 clones; 88% were seen once. Material for sequencing was peripheral blood. The origin of this receptor is a woman aged 70-85 years with COVID-19, enrolled during active disease. The V and J genes are TRBV5-1 and TRBJ2-3, with D possibly matching TRBD2 (6 bases). CDR3 DNA: TGCGCCAGCAGCATAGACGGGAGAAGCACAGATACGCAGTATTTT. It encodes CASSIDGRSTDTQYF.